The present TCR beta chain was sequenced within a study of CD8 T cells in ankylosing spondylitis. Study-level results: Reported data indicate significant enrichment of disease-linked clones within matched ankylosing spondylitis synovial fluid. Reactive arthritis synovial fluid and blood previously showed some of these motif variants.

V dropped 5 bases and J dropped 3; count of bases not matched to a gene: 4. The germline CDR1 and CDR2 sequences are DFQATT and SNEGSKA (reference sequence). The CDR3 is 14 amino acids. It was by quantitative 5'-RACE with molecular barcodes that TCR beta libraries were made. From the 5' RACE reads, TCRdb called clonotypes with MiXCR, one entry per CDR3 protein. The sample gives some 120,000 distinct CDR3 sequences, around 15% of which show up once; 2.5% to 3.5% is in the top ten. This clonotype was recorded at least ten times. Antigen unknown. The clonotype was recovered from a female donor with ankylosing spondylitis or in good health (not recorded which). The source material was blood, either unsorted or a sorted T cell fraction (not recorded which). The chain has TRBV20-1 and TRBJ2-1; 10 nucleotides align to TRBD2. The CDR3 nucleotides are TGCAGTGCTCCCGGGACTAGCGACTACAATGAGCAGTTCTTC. It is translated as CSAPGTSDYNEQFF.